This T cell receptor (beta chain) originates from a study of OX40 agonist ivuxolimab in advanced cancers. Overall study: Patients took ivuxolimab, an agonistic anti-OX40 (CD134) antibody. It was permissible to have had prior anti-PD-1, anti-PD-L1 or anti-CTLA-4 therapy, and approximately 38% had some. Three patients showed partial responses: one hepatocellular carcinoma and two cutaneous melanoma cases.

The count of this clone is one. Assay: immunoSEQ multiplex PCR; the TCRdb copy retains only in-frame clones and omits some. The sample holds roughly 53,000 clones; around four fifths are singletons and the top ten take over 2.5%. Trimming took off 2 bases at V and 2 bases at J, with 10 bases between the two ends. Germline V CDR1 and CDR2: LGHNA, YSLEER. The CDR3 is made up of 15 amino acids. Source: CD4+ or CD8+ T cells sorted from blood, taken in a trial of the OX40 agonist ivuxolimab. The chain employs TRBV4-3 and TRBJ1-3; tentatively, D is TRBD1 (6 bases). This TCR came from an adult with an advanced solid tumor such as melanoma, head and neck, liver or kidney cancer. The CDR3 sequence: CASSQNPGAGNTIYF. The CDR3 region has the DNA TGCGCCAGCAGCCAAAACCCAGGGGCTGGAAACACCATATATTTT.